This T cell receptor beta chain comes out of a study of OX40 agonist ivuxolimab in advanced cancers. Study information: Dosing consisted of intravenous ivuxolimab at 0.01 to 10 mg/kg every 2 weeks. Partial responses were seen in three patients, one with hepatocellular carcinoma and two with cutaneous melanoma.

Concerning this clone itself: Its antigen is unidentified.

Profiled with immunoSEQ multiplex PCR; TCRdb holds only in-frame clones, not every one. The table includes roughly 92,000 clones, 85% to 90% detected once. V lost 3 bases to trimming and J lost 3 bases; unmatched junction nucleotides: 6. CDR1 and CDR2 (germline): SGHKS, YYEKEE (reference sequence). The CDR3 has 15 amino acids. The study's findings and limits: Normalized expansion of T-cell clones was also low for some nonresponders. Fewer expanded clones were found on average in CD4+ than in CD8+ T cells.

The chain is built from TRBV5-5 and TRBJ2-1; the match to TRBD1 covers 7 bases. The sequence was collected from an adult with an advanced solid tumor such as melanoma, head and neck, liver or kidney cancer. The specimen comprised CD4+ or CD8+ T cells sorted from blood, sampled in a trial of the OX40 agonist ivuxolimab. In DNA form, the CDR3 reads TGTGCCAGCAGCTCGACAGGGATGGACTACAATGAGCAGTTCTTC. Encoded protein: CASSSTGMDYNEQFF. The full variable domain, in which reference TRBV5-5 and TRBJ2-1 provide the parts outside the CDR3, is DAGVTQSPTHLIKTRGQQVTLRCSPISGHKSVSWYQQVLGQGPQFIFQYYEKEERGRGNFPDRFSARQFPNYSSELNVNALLLGDSALYLCASSSTGMDYNEQFFGPGTRLTVL.